This entry lists 7 T cell receptor beta chains sequenced from one sample in a study of cytomegalovirus exposure and HLA in healthy donors. Amplification used 60 Vbeta primers and 13 Jbeta primers. Clones were read by immunoSEQ multiplex PCR, and TCRdb kept only the in-frame ones, dropping some. In the table there are roughly 86,000 clones, over 70% of which are singletons. What was sequenced was PBMCs. Every receptor here comes from a man aged 55 to 70 in good health and CMV-seronegative.

This chain connects TRBV30 to TRBJ1-5, with D tentatively TRBD1 (5 bases). V was cut by 0 bases and J by 0 bases, with 15 bases left in between. The CDR3 is 17 amino acids. Per the germline V gene, CDR1 is GTSNPN and CDR2 is SVGIG (reference sequence). This CDR3 is CAWSVSRDSYSNQPQHF. CDR3 bases: TGTGCCTGGAGTGTATCCAGGGATTCCTATAGCAATCAGCCCCAGCATTTT.

The V gene is TRBV5-1, the J gene TRBJ1-2, with D unresolved. Trimming left V 4 bases short and J 3 bases short, with 16 bases between. The CDR3 has 15 amino acids. Germline values: CDR1 SGHRS, CDR2 YFSETQ. The CDR3 region is CASSPARYPYYGYTF. CDR3 coding DNA: TGCGCCAGCAGCCCCGCTAGGTACCCATACTATGGCTACACCTTC.

The chain combines TRBV28 with TRBJ2-7; TRBD1 agrees at 7 bases. The germline V gene has CDR1 MDHEN and CDR2 SYDVKM. With V trimmed by 8 bases and J by 5 bases, 9 bases remained unmatched. The CDR3 has 13 amino acids. In DNA form, the CDR3 reads TGTGCCAGCGGAACGACAGGGACCAACGAGCAGTACTTC. This codes for CASGTTGTNEQYF. Combining the CDR3 with reference TRBV28 and TRBJ2-7 gives the whole variable domain DVKVTQSSRYLVKRTGEKVFLECVQDMDHENMFWYRQDPGLGLRLIYFSYDVKMKEKGDIPEGYSVSREKKERFSLILESASTNQTSMYLCASGTTGTNEQYFGPGTRLTVT.

The chain uses TRBV28 and TRBJ2-7; D is uncertain. V was shortened by 4 bases and J by 1 base, with 5 bases between the two germline ends. This CDR3 contains 12 residues. Germline loops: CDR1 MDHEN, CDR2 SYDVKM. CDR3 DNA sequence: TGTGCCAGCAGTTCCCCTTCCTACGAGCAGTACTTC. Translating it yields CASSSPSYEQYF. The full variable domain, in which reference TRBV28 and TRBJ2-7 provide the parts outside the CDR3, is DVKVTQSSRYLVKRTGEKVFLECVQDMDHENMFWYRQDPGLGLRLIYFSYDVKMKEKGDIPEGYSVSREKKERFSLILESASTNQTSMYLCASSSPSYEQYFGPGTRLTVT.

CDR3 in DNA: TGCGCCAGCAGCCAACCCGGGAGTAACTATGGCTACACCTTC. This sequence encodes CASSQPGSNYGYTF. This rearrangement joins TRBV5-1 to TRBJ1-2; D ambiguous. The CDR3 covers 14 residues. Trimming removed 4 bases from V and 1 base from J, with 11 bases in between. Germline V gives CDR1 SGHRS, CDR2 YFSETQ.

CDR3 residues: CSVLPGQGDNEKLFF. The CDR3 nucleotides read TGCAGCGTGCTCCCGGGACAGGGGGATAATGAAAAACTGTTTTTT. The gene calls are TRBV29-1 and TRBJ1-4, with 11 bases that match TRBD1. The CDR3 loop spans 15 amino acids. Germline trimming cut 6 bases from V and 4 bases from J; bases unmatched to any gene: 7. Germline CDR1 SQVTM, CDR2 ANQGSEA. Full variable domain (rest looked up from reference TRBV29-1 and TRBJ1-4): SAVISQKPSRDICQRGTSLTIQCQVDSQVTMMFWYRQQPGQSLTLIATANQGSEATYESGFVIDKFPISRPNLTFSTLTVSNMSPEDSSIYLCSVLPGQGDNEKLFFGSGTQLSVL.

The V and J genes are TRBV30 and TRBJ1-2; the D is unclear. Per germline, CDR1 GTSNPN and CDR2 SVGIG (reference sequence). Trimming cost V 6 bases and J 8 bases, with 22 bases left between them. The CDR3 spans 14 residues. The CDR3 reads CACSMERDSQGYTF. CDR3 nucleotide sequence: TGTGCCTGTTCCATGGAGAGGGATTCTCAGGGCTACACCTTC. Combining the CDR3 with reference TRBV30 and TRBJ1-2 gives the whole variable domain SQTIHQWPATLVQPVGSPLSLECTVEGTSNPNLYWYRQAAGRGLQLLFYSVGIGQISSEVPQNLSASRPQDRQFILSSKKLLLSDSGFYLCACSMERDSQGYTFGSGTRLTVV.